The next 19 T cell receptor beta chains were all read from a single sample in a study of T cells in Graves' hyperthyroidism and ophthalmopathy. The TCR beta CDR3 regions underwent amplification using RNA transcripts as the source. HTBI primers were the set used in a first-round RT-PCR of the TCR CDR3. Using its own MiXCR run on the multiplex PCR reads, TCRdb lists one record per CDR3 protein. The table shows around 690,000 distinct CDR3 sequences, with 15% to 20% occurring only once. Sequencing was done on a sample of blood. The receptors were sampled from a man in his fifties or sixties with Graves' hyperthyroidism.

On this clonotype: Because the CDR3 is missing its conserved closing phenylalanine or tryptophan, this is likely a read error. This sequence joins TRBV28 and TRBJ2-1; D remains ambiguous. Deletions cut 7 bases from V and 1 base from J, with 5 bases between. This CDR3 has 12 residues. Germline V gene sequence: CDR1 MDHEN, CDR2 SYDVKM. DNA for the CDR3: TGTGCCAGCACGGGTTCCTACAATGAGCAGTTCTCC. Translating it yields CASTGSYNEQFS.

CDR3 loop: CASVVGNLYNEQFF. In nucleotides, the CDR3 is TGTGCCAGCGTGGTGGGAAACCTCTACAATGAGCAGTTCTTC. The V and J genes are TRBV6-1 and TRBJ2-1; D call uncertain. The germline V gene has CDR1 MNHNS and CDR2 SASEGT. Between the trimmed V and J ends, which lost 8 bases and 3 bases, there was a span of 14 bases. The CDR3 extends over 14 amino acids.

The rearrangement uses TRBV20-1 and TRBJ1-5, with TRBD1 as a possible D gene (5 bases). CDR1 and CDR2 from the germline V gene are DFQATT and SNEGSKA (reference sequence). The CDR3 has 15 residues. Trimming took 0 bases from V and 7 from J, leaving 16 bases between them. The CDR3 DNA reads as TGCAGTGCTAGAGAAAAACAGGCGATCGGGCAGCCCCAGCATTTT. Its translation is CSAREKQAIGQPQHF.

The table lists this clonotype with many counts. The chain combines TRBV28 with TRBJ2-7; D is possibly TRBD1 (5 bases). The CDR3 has 14 residues. The V end lost 6 bases, the J end lost 2 bases, and 14 bases lay between the germline ends. Germline loops: CDR1 MDHEN, CDR2 SYDVKM. CDR3 in DNA: TGTGCCAGCAGGTCCTTGGGGCCTGCCTACGAGCAGTACTTC. Translated: CASRSLGPAYEQYF.

The chain couples TRBV6-1 to TRBJ1-4, with 11 bases that match TRBD1. Germline V gene data show CDR1 as MNHNS and CDR2 as SASEGT. V trimming: 3 bases; J trimming: 3 bases; junction bases outside the gene matches: 9. The CDR3 is 18 residues long. CDR3 amino acids: CASSDRTGGFAANEKLFF. The CDR3 nucleotides are TGTGCCAGCAGTGACAGGACAGGGGGCTTCGCGGCTAATGAAAAACTGTTTTTT.

This clonotype was counted only a few times. The V gene is TRBV20-1, the J gene TRBJ2-5, with 7 bases fitting TRBD1. This CDR3 comprises 15 residues. Germline-derived CDR1 and CDR2 are DFQATT and SNEGSKA (reference sequence). The V segment lost 6 bases and the J segment 4 bases; nucleotides outside the gene matches: 14. The CDR3 loop is CSAFVYGQVGETQYF. The CDR3 DNA reads as TGCAGTGCCTTTGTTTATGGACAGGTTGGAGAGACCCAGTACTTC.

There are many counts of this clonotype. This chain joins TRBV12-3 or TRBV12-4 and TRBJ2-7; perhaps TRBD1 as D (5 bases). The V end was cut by 10 bases, the J end by 1 base, with 17 bases between. This CDR3 spans 14 amino acids. Written as DNA, the CDR3 is TGTGCCACACAACCGGGCAGGGAATCCTACGAGCAGTACTTC. This gives the protein CATQPGRESYEQYF.

This rearrangement joins TRBV28 to TRBJ2-3; tentative D call: TRBD1 (5 bases). CDR3 length: 15 residues. Trimming left V 7 bases short and J 0 bases short, with 14 bases between. Germline V CDR1 and CDR2: MDHEN, SYDVKM. The CDR3, as DNA: TGTGCCAGCACCCCTAGGGGCAGGAGCACAGATACGCAGTATTTT. Its translation: CASTPRGRSTDTQYF.

The table lists this clonotype with a few counts. The V gene is TRBV19, the J gene TRBJ1-2; 9 nucleotides agree with TRBD1. Per the germline V gene, CDR1 is LNHDA and CDR2 is SQIVND (reference sequence). The CDR3 spans 14 residues. J lost 4 bases, V lost 4 bases, and 4 bases had no gene match. DNA for the CDR3: TGTGCCAGTAGTAAACAGGGGGCGGGCTATGGCTACACCTTC. Amino acids: CASSKQGAGYGYTF. Combining the CDR3 with reference TRBV19 and TRBJ1-2 gives the whole variable domain DGGITQSPKYLFRKEGQNVTLSCEQNLNHDAMYWYRQDPGQGLRLIYYSQIVNDFQKGDIAEGYSVSREKKESFPLTVTSAQKNPTAFYLCASSKQGAGYGYTFGSGTRLTVV.

V is TRBV10-3 and J is TRBJ1-6; no definite D call. Trimming stripped 10 bases from V and 2 bases from J, with 12 bases between. The germline CDR1 and CDR2 sequences are ENHRY and SYGVKD. This CDR3 has 14 amino acids. DNA of the CDR3: TGTGCCACCGGTGGGGATACCTATAATTCACCCCTCCACTTT. It encodes CATGGDTYNSPLHF.

This clonotype was seen repeatedly, ten times or more. This chain uses TRBV27 with TRBJ1-2; 7 bases match TRBD1. This CDR3 is 13 amino acids long. Germline V CDR1 and CDR2: MNHEY, SMNVEV (reference sequence). Trimming removed 4 bases from V and 6 bases from J; junction bases left unmatched: 5. Here the CDR3 DNA reads TGTGCCAGCAGTTGGGGCAGGGGGAATGGCTACACCTTC. Translating it yields CASSWGRGNGYTF.

This clonotype was counted many times. Written as DNA, the CDR3 is TGTGCCAGTAGTATCCGGGGGGCCGTGAACACTGAAGCTTTCTTT. Its protein is CASSIRGAVNTEAFF. The chain has TRBV19 and TRBJ1-1, with a tentative D call TRBD1 (6 bases). Looked up from germline, CDR1 is LNHDA and CDR2 is SQIVND (reference sequence). This CDR3 has 15 residues. V gave up 3 bases and J gave up 0 bases, with 11 bases separating them. Filled out from reference TRBV19 and TRBJ1-1, the complete variable domain reads DGGITQSPKYLFRKEGQNVTLSCEQNLNHDAMYWYRQDPGQGLRLIYYSQIVNDFQKGDIAEGYSVSREKKESFPLTVTSAQKNPTAFYLCASSIRGAVNTEAFFGQGTRLTVV.

The chain has TRBV7-9 and TRBJ2-7, with 7 positions matching TRBD1. Germline-derived CDR1 and CDR2 are SEHNR and FQNEAQ (reference sequence). The CDR3 covers 15 residues. J lost 0 bases, V lost 5 bases, and 7 bases had no gene match. The CDR3 region has the DNA TGTGCCAGCAGCATCGGACAGGCCCTCTCCTACGAGCAGTACTTC. It translates to CASSIGQALSYEQYF.

The chain combines TRBV6-5 with TRBJ1-4; no clear D. V lost 2 bases, J lost 0 bases, and 13 bases lay in between. CDR3 length: 17 residues. Germline CDR1 and CDR2: MNHEY and SVGAGI. The CDR3 DNA follows: TGTGCCAGCAGTTACAACAAACAAGGAGCAACTAATGAAAAACTGTTTTTT. Translation gives CASSYNKQGATNEKLFF.

This clonotype was counted ten times or more. The chain joins TRBV29-1 to TRBJ2-7; perhaps TRBD1 as D (6 bases). CDR1 is SQVTM and CDR2 is ANQGSEA in the germline V gene. V lost 0 bases, J lost 4 bases, and 22 bases lay in between. This CDR3 spans 17 amino acids. The DNA for the CDR3 is TGCAGCGTTGAAGATCTGTCTCGAGACAGGACGGGTTACGAGCAGTACTTC. Amino acid sequence: CSVEDLSRDRTGYEQYF.

This clonotype was recorded many times. The gene calls are TRBV12-3 or TRBV12-4 and TRBJ2-1; TRBD2 matches 13 bases. The CDR3 covers 16 residues. After removal of 3 bases from V and 6 bases from J, the junction contained 5 bases not matched to a gene. This CDR3 reads CASSFRTSGRINEQFF. CDR3 bases: TGTGCCAGCAGTTTTCGGACTAGCGGGAGAATCAATGAGCAGTTCTTC.

A remark on this clonotype: At one end, the junction sequence differs from germline, possibly due to a read error. The V gene is TRBV28, the J gene TRBJ2-7, with D tentatively TRBD1 (6 bases). The CDR3 totals 13 residues. In germline, CDR1 is MDHEN, CDR2 SYDVKM. Here the CDR3 DNA reads TGTGCCAGCGAGGACAGCTTCTCCTACGAGCAGTGCTTC. Its translation is CASEDSFSYEQCF.

J is TRBJ1-3 and V is TRBV27, with D unresolved. Trimming removed 1 base at V and 3 bases at J, with 7 bases between. Germline V gene lookup returns CDR1 MNHEY and CDR2 SMNVEV (reference sequence). This CDR3 region has 14 residues. Here the CDR3 DNA reads TGTGCCAGCAGTTTATGGGGTGGTGGAAACACCATATATTTT. It is translated as CASSLWGGGNTIYF.

This clonotype was observed at least ten times. The J gene is TRBJ2-5, the V gene TRBV7-9; D gene uncertain. Germline CDR1 SEHNR, CDR2 FQNEAQ (reference sequence). V lost 2 bases and J 1 base, leaving 5 bases between the germline ends. This CDR3 spans 13 amino acids. CDR3 DNA: TGTGCCAGCAGCTTACTCCCCCAAGAGACCCAGTACTTC. Protein sequence: CASSLLPQETQYF.